Below are 15 T cell receptor beta chains sequenced from a single sample in a study of T cell responses to AZD1222 COVID-19 vaccine. Only in-frame clones appear in the TCRdb table, and some are missing; sequencing was by immunoSEQ multiplex PCR. Of about 90,000 clones in the sample, over 75% are singletons; the top ten hold less than 20%. The sample in question was peripheral blood, obtained on day 0 of AZD1222 vaccination. The receptors derive from an adult in good health.

This chain uses TRBV2 with TRBJ2-1; D remains unclear. V lost 3 bases, J lost 9 bases, and 3 bases lay in between. Germline V gives CDR1 SNHLY, CDR2 FYNNEI. The CDR3 totals 10 residues. In nucleotides, the CDR3 is TGTGCCAGCAGTGAGGGTGAGCAGTTCTTC. Translated: CASSEGEQFF.

The chain carries TRBV2 and TRBJ1-6; no definite D call. Looked up from germline, CDR1 is SNHLY and CDR2 is FYNNEI. Trimming took 4 bases from V and 9 from J, leaving 13 bases between them. This CDR3 is built from 14 residues. DNA for the CDR3: TGTGCCAGCAGTGTATCAGGCCGGGGTTCACCCCTCCACTTT. Its protein product is CASSVSGRGSPLHF.

The CDR3 loop is CASSEGARQIYNEQFF. Written as DNA, the CDR3 is TGTGCCAGCAGTGAAGGGGCTAGACAGATCTACAATGAGCAGTTCTTC. The chain carries TRBV25-1 and TRBJ2-1; a weak D match, TRBD1 (5 bases). Germline V gene lookup returns CDR1 MGHDK and CDR2 SYGVNS. The CDR3 is 16 residues long. V dropped 2 bases and J dropped 3 bases, with 14 bases sitting between them.

This chain uses TRBV7-2 with TRBJ1-2; TRBD1 matches 7 bases. Germline V lookup: CDR1 SGHTA, CDR2 FQGNSA. The CDR3 spans 14 residues. V gave up 5 bases and J gave up 1 base; unmatched junction bases: 4. This chain's CDR3 is CASSLNRGNYGYTF. The CDR3 DNA follows: TGTGCCAGCAGCCTCAACAGGGGTAACTATGGCTACACCTTC.

The chain combines TRBV29-1 with TRBJ2-3; TRBD2 agrees at 8 bases. From germline, CDR1 is SQVTM and CDR2 ANQGSEA. The CDR3 is made up of 14 amino acids. J gave up 2 bases and V 5 bases, and 6 bases lay outside the gene matches. The CDR3 sequence is CSVPAGGFTDTQYF. As DNA, the CDR3 is TGCAGCGTTCCGGCGGGAGGCTTCACAGATACGCAGTATTTT.

This clone was recorded a few times. The J gene is TRBJ2-5, the V gene TRBV11-3, with D possibly being TRBD1 (6 bases). The CDR3 sequence is 14 residues long. Trimming pared 5 bases from V and 5 bases from J, leaving 15 bases between. Germline V lookup: CDR1 SGHNT, CDR2 YENEEA. The CDR3 region has the DNA TGTGCCAGCAGCAGTAACAGGGAAGGGGAGACCCAGTACTTC. Residues: CASSSNREGETQYF.

This clone has more than one count but fewer than ten. The chain recombines TRBV10-3 with TRBJ2-7; 8 bases fit TRBD2. CDR1 is ENHRY and CDR2 is SYGVKD in the germline V gene. The CDR3 is 14 amino acids. Losses at the gene ends were 10 bases for V and 2 bases for J; bases not matched to a gene: 10. The CDR3 here is CATERTSRPYEQYF. The CDR3 DNA reads TGTGCCACCGAAAGGACTAGCCGTCCCTACGAGCAGTACTTC.

The gene calls are TRBV3-1 (or the pseudogene TRBV3-2) and TRBJ1-2; D ambiguous. CDR3 length equals 11 residues. Per the germline V gene, CDR1 is LGHDT and CDR2 is YNNKEL (reference sequence). The germline V and J ends were trimmed by 3 bases and 8 bases, with 7 bases remaining between them. The CDR3 protein is CASSHAAGYTF. The CDR3, as DNA: TGTGCCAGCAGCCACGCAGCAGGCTACACCTTC.

J is TRBJ2-6 and V is TRBV4-2, with TRBD1 as a possible D gene (5 bases). The CDR3 totals 17 residues. The V and J ends lost 2 bases and 4 bases respectively, with 15 bases between them. Per the germline V gene, CDR1 is LGHNA and CDR2 is YNFKEQ. The DNA of the CDR3 is TGTGCCAGCAGCCAAAACTATAGGGGTTCCGGGGCCAACGTCCTGACTTTC. The encoded protein is CASSQNYRGSGANVLTF.

The genes are TRBV5-3 and TRBJ1-5; no definite D call. TRBV5-3 qualifies as an ORF whose function is uncertain. Trimming stripped 1 base from V and 2 bases from J, with 10 bases between. The CDR3 has 15 amino acids. CDR3 sequence reads: CARSLIEGCNQPQHF. DNA for the CDR3: TGTGCCAGAAGCTTGATCGAGGGATGCAATCAGCCCCAGCATTTT.

The chain carries TRBV28 and TRBJ2-6; 8 positions match TRBD1. Germline V lookup: CDR1 MDHEN, CDR2 SYDVKM. V was clipped by 6 bases and J by 2 bases; unmatched bases: 0. The CDR3 runs 14 residues. The DNA of the CDR3 is TGTGCCAGCAGGACAGGGGCTGGGGCCAACGTCCTGACTTTC. It translates to CASRTGAGANVLTF.

The chain carries TRBV28 and TRBJ2-7; D remains ambiguous. V was cut by 2 bases and J by 4 bases, with 9 bases left in between. This CDR3 has 13 amino acids. CDR1 is MDHEN and CDR2 is SYDVKM in the germline V gene. The CDR3 loop is CASSLLVGYEQYF. CDR3 coding DNA: TGTGCCAGCAGTTTACTCGTGGGGTACGAGCAGTACTTC.

As DNA, the CDR3 is TGTGCCAGCGGGACTAGCGGCTACGAGCAGTACTTC. It yields the protein CASGTSGYEQYF. This chain uses TRBV5-4 with TRBJ2-7; 11 bases align to TRBD2. Unmatched junction bases numbered 0, after V lost 7 bases and J lost 3 bases. The CDR3 has 12 amino acids. The V gene's germline CDR1 is SGHNT and CDR2 YYREEE (reference sequence). Looking up the rest from reference TRBV5-4 and TRBJ2-7 gives the full variable domain: ETGVTQSPTHLIKTRGQQVTLRCSSQSGHNTVSWYQQALGQGPQFIFQYYREEENGRGNFPPRFSGLQFPNYSSELNVNALELDDSALYLCASGTSGYEQYFGPGTRLTVT.

CDR3 loop: CASSLGEAGGSYEQYF. CDR3 nucleotide sequence: TGTGCCAGCAGCTTAGGTGAGGCGGGGGGCTCCTACGAGCAGTACTTC. J is TRBJ2-7 and V is TRBV11-2; 8 positions agree with TRBD2. V lost 1 base and J lost 0; bases outside the gene matches: 5. Per the germline V gene, CDR1 is SGHAT and CDR2 is FQNNGV. The CDR3 totals 16 residues.

The gene calls are TRBV11-2 and TRBJ2-2; 10 bases agree with TRBD1. The CDR3 runs 15 residues. J gave up 8 bases and V 5 bases, and 8 bases lay outside the gene matches. Germline values: CDR1 SGHAT, CDR2 FQNNGV. CDR3 region: CASSPGTGVGGELFF. As DNA, the CDR3 is TGTGCCAGCAGCCCAGGGACAGGGGTAGGGGGGGAGCTGTTTTTT.